The 10 T cell receptor beta chains below come from one sample, sequenced in a study of blood T cell repertoires in COVID-19. Assay used: immunoSEQ multiplex PCR; TCRdb lists only in-frame clones, some missing. The sample holds 65,000 to 75,000 clones, around 75% seen once. Input material: peripheral blood. These receptors were obtained from a man aged 65-85 years with acute or convalescent COVID-19.

This clone was observed a single time. The gene calls are TRBV6-5 and TRBJ1-6; TRBD1 might be the D (5 bases). Germline assignment: CDR1 MNHEY and CDR2 SVGAGI. The length of the CDR3 is 13 residues. V lost 2 bases to trimming and J lost 9 bases, with 8 bases between them. In DNA, the CDR3 is TGTGCCAGCAGTTACGGTACAGGTTCACCCCTCCACTTT. As protein: CASSYGTGSPLHF.

This clone was recorded only once. The chain combines TRBV24-1 with TRBJ2-4; 9 bases align to TRBD1. Germline V gives CDR1 KGHDR, CDR2 SFDVKD. The CDR3 is 14 amino acids. J lost 4 bases, V lost 4 bases, and 1 base had no gene match. CDR3 residues: CATSDGQGKNIQYF. The CDR3 region has the DNA TGTGCCACCAGTGACGGACAGGGGAAAAACATTCAGTACTTC.

The chain carries TRBV4-1 and TRBJ2-7, with D maybe TRBD1 (5 bases). The CDR3 has 13 amino acids. V gave up 4 bases and J gave up 0 bases, with 7 bases separating them. From germline, CDR1 is MGHRA and CDR2 YSYEKL. The CDR3 sequence is CASSPDNSYEQYF. The CDR3, as DNA: TGCGCCAGCAGCCCGGACAACTCCTACGAGCAGTACTTC.

The V call is TRBV19, the J call TRBJ2-1; the match to TRBD2 covers 8 bases. The CDR3 length is 14 residues. Trimming at V came to 6 bases and at J to 4 bases, leaving 5 bases not matched to a gene. CDR1 is LNHDA, CDR2 SQIVND, per germline (reference sequence). The CDR3, as DNA: TGTGCCAGTAGGGGACTAGTCCCTTACAATGAGCAGTTCTTC. Its translation is CASRGLVPYNEQFF.

This clone came up a few times. J is TRBJ1-4 and V is TRBV6-2 or TRBV6-3; D gene ambiguous. Germline V CDR1 and CDR2: MNHEY, SVGEGT. This CDR3 comprises 15 residues. The V end lost 0 bases, the J end lost 0 bases, and 5 bases lay between the germline ends. CDR3 DNA: TGTGCCAGCAGTTACTCGACTGCAACTAATGAAAAACTGTTTTTT. It is translated as CASSYSTATNEKLFF.

This chain links TRBV5-1 with TRBJ2-5; TRBD2 might be the D (6 bases). Germline V CDR1 and CDR2: SGHRS, YFSETQ. Deletions cut 0 bases from V and 5 bases from J, with 8 bases between. This CDR3 contains 13 residues. CDR3 protein: CASSLGGEETQYF. In nucleotides, the CDR3 is TGCGCCAGCAGCTTGGGCGGGGAGGAGACCCAGTACTTC.

This chain joins TRBV10-3 and TRBJ1-2; the match to TRBD1 covers 12 bases. The CDR3 totals 15 residues. Germline V gene sequence: CDR1 ENHRY, CDR2 SYGVKD. V dropped 5 bases and J dropped 3; count of bases not matched to a gene: 4. The CDR3 DNA is TGTGCCATCAGTAGGGGACAGGGGGCGGACTATGGCTACACCTTC. Translation gives CAISRGQGADYGYTF.

There are many counts of this clone. V gene TRBV10-3 combines with J gene TRBJ2-1; 9 bases fit TRBD2. CDR1 and CDR2 from the germline V gene are ENHRY and SYGVKD. This CDR3 has 17 amino acids. V lost 0 bases, J lost 2 bases, and 5 bases stayed unmatched. CDR3 in amino acids: CAISESSGGRAYNEQFF. For the CDR3, the DNA is TGTGCCATCAGTGAGTCGAGTGGCGGGAGGGCCTACAATGAGCAGTTCTTC.

The chain combines TRBV21-1 with TRBJ2-1; TRBD2 is the table's D call, not checked against the DNA. TRBV21-1 is listed as a pseudogene. The CDR3 runs to 17 residues. CDR3 DNA sequence: TGTGCCAGCAGCAAAGCGGGCGGACTGGGCTCCTACAATGAGCAGTTCTTC. This translates into CASSKAGGLGSYNEQFF.

This chain links TRBV18 with TRBJ2-3; the match to TRBD2 covers 13 bases. With V trimmed by 6 bases and J by 3 bases, 6 bases remained unmatched. Germline CDR1 reads KGHSH; CDR2 reads LQKENI. The CDR3 loop spans 16 amino acids. As DNA, the CDR3 is TGTGCCAGCTCGCCGGGGACTAGCGGGAATACAGATACGCAGTATTTT. Translation: CASSPGTSGNTDTQYF.